This T cell receptor (beta chain) was found in a study of T cells in Graves' hyperthyroidism and ophthalmopathy. TCR beta CDR3 regions were amplified from RNA. First-round RT-PCR with HTBI primers amplified the TCR CDR3 region. TCRdb re-derived calls from the multiplex PCR reads in MiXCR, one entry per CDR3 protein. The sample contains under 650,000 distinct CDR3 sequences, roughly 16% of which appear only once. This clonotype came up many times. The CDR3 has 12 amino acids. Trimming removed 6 bases from V and 7 bases from J, with 12 bases in between. This clonotype was sampled from a woman under 40 with Graves' hyperthyroidism. V is TRBV12-3 or TRBV12-4 and J is TRBJ1-2; D gene unclear. Input material: blood. CDR3 sequence reads: CASRPQAGGYTF. The CDR3 DNA reads as TGTGCCAGCAGGCCTCAAGCTGGTGGCTACACCTTC.